This TCR beta chain was profiled in a study of CD8 T cells in Susac syndrome. CDR1 DFQATT and CDR2 SNEGSKA come from the germline V gene (reference sequence). Germline trimming cut 7 bases from V and 2 bases from J; bases unmatched to any gene: 6. The CDR3 contains 14 residues. Negative magnetic isolation gave CD8+ and CD4+ cells; FACS enriched CD8+ TEMRA. Reverse transcription of roughly 0.5 to 1 ug RNA was carried out with random hexamers. An immunoSEQ multiplex PCR generated amplified TCR beta CDR3 products spanning 54 Vbeta and 13 Jbeta. MiXCR, run by TCRdb on the immunoSEQ multiplex PCR reads, gives a single entry per CDR3 protein. The repertoire holds more than 150,000 distinct CDR3 sequences, with around 92% as singletons.

What was sequenced was CD4+ T cells from PBMCs. The sequence was obtained from a human donor in good health. The genes are TRBV20-1 and TRBJ2-4; 9 bases align to TRBD2. CDR3 nucleotide sequence: TGCAGTGTCCTAGCGGGGTCTTCCAAAAACATTCAGTACTTC. Its translation is CSVLAGSSKNIQYF.